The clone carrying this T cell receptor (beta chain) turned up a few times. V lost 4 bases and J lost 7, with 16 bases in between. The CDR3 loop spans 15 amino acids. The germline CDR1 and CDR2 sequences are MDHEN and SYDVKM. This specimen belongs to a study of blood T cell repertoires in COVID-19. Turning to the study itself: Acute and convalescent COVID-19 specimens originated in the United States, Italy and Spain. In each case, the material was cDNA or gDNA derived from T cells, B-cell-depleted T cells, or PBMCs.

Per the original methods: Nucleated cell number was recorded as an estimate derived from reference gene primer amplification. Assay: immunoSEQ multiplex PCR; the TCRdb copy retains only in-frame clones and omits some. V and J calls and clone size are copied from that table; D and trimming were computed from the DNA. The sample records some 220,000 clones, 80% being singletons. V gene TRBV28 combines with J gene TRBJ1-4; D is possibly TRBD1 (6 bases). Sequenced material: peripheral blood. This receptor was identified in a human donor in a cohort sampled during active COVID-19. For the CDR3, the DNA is TGTGCCAGCAGTTCCCCCCGGGGGGCGGTTGAAAAACTGTTTTTT. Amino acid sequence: CASSSPRGAVEKLFF.